This section outlines one T cell receptor (beta chain) sequence together with its context. Antigen: not known. After isolation, RNA underwent reverse transcription to generate cDNA as the sequencing template. Only in-frame clones appear in the TCRdb table, and some are missing; sequencing was by immunoSEQ multiplex PCR. The sample holds roughly 250,000 clones, 67% seen once. This sample was taken from a study of CD8+ T cells in alopecia areata. Trimming took 2 bases from V and 0 from J, leaving 22 bases between them. CDR1 and CDR2 (germline): LGHNA, YSLEER. This CDR3 comprises 19 residues. Study results and caveats: Resident alphabeta T cells of normal skin are also sequenced in scalp samples.

Sample: CD4+ T cells sorted from blood, taken at week 0. The clonotype comes from a human donor with alopecia areata. The V gene is TRBV4-3, the J gene TRBJ1-1, with a tentative D call TRBD1 (5 bases). The DNA for the CDR3 is TGCGCCAGCAGCCAACGCCTTCGACAGACAGACAGCCTGAACACTGAAGCTTTCTTT. This encodes CASSQRLRQTDSLNTEAFF.